The T cell receptor beta chain described here comes from a study of identical twins. Broader study findings: Models predicted too little out-of-frame TCR alpha sharing in monozygotic twins. Researchers reported excess low generation probability among twin-shared out-of-frame alpha sequences.

Template switching added a universal primer binding site, and final cDNA carried unique molecular identifiers. MiXCR, run by TCRdb on the 5' RACE reads, gives a single entry per CDR3 protein. The data hold around 1.7 million distinct CDR3 sequences, with around 29% observed a single time. On this clonotype itself: The target antigen is unknown.

This clonotype was sampled from a newborn girl in good health. The material sequenced was cord blood.

As DNA, the CDR3 is TGCAGTGCTCGGACAGGGCCCCACCAAGAGACCCAGTACTTC. Translating gives CSARTGPHQETQYF. This sequence joins TRBV20-1 and TRBJ2-5; 8 nucleotides match TRBD1. This CDR3 region has 14 residues. V was clipped by 5 bases and J by 0 bases; unmatched bases: 5. Germline CDR1 and CDR2: DFQATT and SNEGSKA (reference sequence).